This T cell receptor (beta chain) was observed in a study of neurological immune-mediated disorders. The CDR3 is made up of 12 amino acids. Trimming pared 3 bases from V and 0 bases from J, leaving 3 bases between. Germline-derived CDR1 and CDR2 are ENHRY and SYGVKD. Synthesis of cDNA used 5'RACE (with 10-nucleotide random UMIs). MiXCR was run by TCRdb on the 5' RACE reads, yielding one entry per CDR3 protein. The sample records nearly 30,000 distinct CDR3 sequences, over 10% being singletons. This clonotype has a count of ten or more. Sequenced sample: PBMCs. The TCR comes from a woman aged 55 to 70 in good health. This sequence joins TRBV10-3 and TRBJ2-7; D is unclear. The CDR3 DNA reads TGTGCCATCAGTGACCGCTCCTACGAGCAGTACTTC. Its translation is CAISDRSYEQYF.